The T cell receptor beta chain described here comes from a study of OX40 agonist ivuxolimab in advanced cancers. Study-wide findings and caveats: Researchers did not determine the expanded peripheral T cells' antigen specificity.

The length of the CDR3 is 13 residues. Deletions cut 7 bases from V and 6 bases from J, with 15 bases between. Germline V CDR1 and CDR2: ENHRY, SYGVKD. Of note for this clone: The antigen is not known.

This table comes from immunoSEQ multiplex PCR, and its TCRdb copy is limited to in-frame clones, with some not included. Counted here are about 17,000 clones, 78% occurring once; the ten biggest clones make up over 25%. Sequences were derived from CD4+ or CD8+ T cells sorted from blood, sampled in a trial of the OX40 agonist ivuxolimab. The genes are TRBV10-3 and TRBJ1-2; D remains unclear. This clonotype originated in an adult with an advanced solid tumor such as melanoma, head and neck, liver or kidney cancer. CDR3 nucleotide sequence: TGTGCCATCACCCTGGGTTGGGGTAATGGCTACACCTTC. This encodes CAITLGWGNGYTF.